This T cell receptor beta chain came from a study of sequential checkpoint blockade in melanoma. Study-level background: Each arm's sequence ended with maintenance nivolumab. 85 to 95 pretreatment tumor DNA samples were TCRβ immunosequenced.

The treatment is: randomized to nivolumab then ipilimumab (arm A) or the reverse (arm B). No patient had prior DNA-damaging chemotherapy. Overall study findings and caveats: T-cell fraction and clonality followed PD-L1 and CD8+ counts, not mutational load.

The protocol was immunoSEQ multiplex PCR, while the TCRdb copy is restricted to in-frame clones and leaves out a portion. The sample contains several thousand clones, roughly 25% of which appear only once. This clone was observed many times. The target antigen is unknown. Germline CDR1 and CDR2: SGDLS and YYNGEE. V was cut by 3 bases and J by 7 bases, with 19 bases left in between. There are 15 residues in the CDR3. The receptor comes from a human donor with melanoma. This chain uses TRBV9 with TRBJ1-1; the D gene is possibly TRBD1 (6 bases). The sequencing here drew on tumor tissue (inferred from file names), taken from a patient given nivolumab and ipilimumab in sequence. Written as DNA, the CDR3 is TGTGCCAGCAGCGCATCCCTCGGACAGTTGAGTGAAGCTTTCTTT. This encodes CASSASLGQLSEAFF.